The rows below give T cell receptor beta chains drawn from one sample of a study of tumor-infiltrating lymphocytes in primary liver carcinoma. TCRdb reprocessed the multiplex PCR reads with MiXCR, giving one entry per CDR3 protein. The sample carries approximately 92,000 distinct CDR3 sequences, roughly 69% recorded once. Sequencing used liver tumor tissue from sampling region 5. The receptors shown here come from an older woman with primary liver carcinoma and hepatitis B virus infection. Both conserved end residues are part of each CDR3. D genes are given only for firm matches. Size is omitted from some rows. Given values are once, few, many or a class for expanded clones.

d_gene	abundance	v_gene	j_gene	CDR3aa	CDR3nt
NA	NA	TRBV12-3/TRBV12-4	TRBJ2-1	CASTLEAGPGVAYNEQFF	TGTGCCAGCACTTTAGAGGCAGGGCCGGGAGTAGCGTACAATGAGCAGTTCTTC
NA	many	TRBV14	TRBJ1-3	CASSPGGNTIYF	TGTGCCAGCAGCCCTGGAGGAAACACCATATATTTT
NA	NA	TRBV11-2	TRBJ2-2	CASSLRGQNSGELFF	TGTGCCAGCAGCTTAAGGGGACAAAACAGCGGGGAGCTGTTTTTT
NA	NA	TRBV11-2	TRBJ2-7	CASGGVLYEHCF	TGTGCCAGCGGTGGAGTCCTTTACGAGCACTGCTTC
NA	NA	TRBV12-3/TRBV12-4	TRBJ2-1	CASLLKQFEQFF	TGTGCCAGCCTATTAAAACAGTTTGAGCAGTTCTTC
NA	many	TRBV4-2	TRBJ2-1	CASSQEYRNEQFF	TGTGCCAGCAGCCAAGAATATAGGAATGAGCAGTTCTTC
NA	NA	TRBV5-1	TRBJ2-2	CASSLGSNTGELYF	TGCGCCAGCAGCTTGGGAAGCAACACCGGGGAGCTGTATTTT
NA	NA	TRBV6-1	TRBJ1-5	CASRGRGLGSNQPQHF	TGTGCAAGCAGGGGCAGGGGACTGGGGAGCAATCAGCCCCAGCATTTT
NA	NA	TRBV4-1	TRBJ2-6	CASTQDGFRSGANVLTF	TGCGCCAGCACACAGGATGGGTTTCGCTCTGGGGCCAACGTCCTGACCTTC
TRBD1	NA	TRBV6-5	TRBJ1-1	CANSYSDRGTEAYF	TGTGCCAACAGTTACTCGGACAGGGGTACTGAAGCTTACTTT
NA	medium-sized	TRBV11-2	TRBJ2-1	CASSLGEGAGNEQFF	TGTGCCAGCAGCTTAGGGGAGGGGGCAGGCAATGAGCAGTTCTTC
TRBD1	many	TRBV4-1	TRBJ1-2	CASSQRDRGFQYGYTF	TGCGCCAGCAGCCAACGAGACAGGGGATTTCAGTATGGCTACACCTTC
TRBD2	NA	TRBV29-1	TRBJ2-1	CSAAGTSGRYEQFF	TGCAGCGCTGCAGGGACTAGCGGGAGGTATGAGCAGTTCTTC
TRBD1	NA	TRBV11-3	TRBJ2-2	CTSKRRDRLNTVELFF	TGTACCAGCAAGAGGAGGGACAGGCTAAACACCGTGGAGCTGTTTTTT
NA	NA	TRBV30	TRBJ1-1	CAWSVRRTEAFF	TGTGCCTGGAGTGTGAGGAGAACTGAAGCTTTCTTT
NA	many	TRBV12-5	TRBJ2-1	CASGLGTLPGHEQFF	TGTGCTAGTGGTTTGGGCACCCTCCCCGGACATGAGCAGTTCTTC
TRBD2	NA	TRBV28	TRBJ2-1	CISSRLAGGRNEQFF	TGTATCAGCAGCCGACTAGCGGGAGGACGGAATGAGCAGTTCTTC
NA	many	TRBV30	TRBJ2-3	CAWSVRRIADTQYF	TGTGCCTGGAGTGTACGTCGCATCGCAGATACGCAGTATTTT
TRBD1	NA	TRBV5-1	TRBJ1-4	CASSSRGKPFF	TGCGCCAGCAGCTCCAGGGGGAAACCGTTTTTT
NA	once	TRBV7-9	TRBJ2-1	CASSGLTLVPYNEQFF	TGTGCCAGTTCCGGGTTGACTCTAGTCCCCTACAATGAGCAGTTCTTC
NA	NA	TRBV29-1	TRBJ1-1	CSVATDAIAIF	TGCAGCGTAGCCACTGATGCTATCGCTATCTTT
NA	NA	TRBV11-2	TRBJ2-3	CGSSPWADIQYF	TGTGGCAGCAGCCCCTGGGCGGATATTCAGTATTTT
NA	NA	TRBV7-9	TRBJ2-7	CVSILGGARGEQYF	TGTGTCAGCATCTTAGGGGGGGCACGGGGCGAGCAGTACTTC
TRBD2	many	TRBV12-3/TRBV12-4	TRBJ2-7	CASSSGGSYERQYF	TGTGCCAGCAGTAGCGGGGGGAGCTACGAGCGGCAGTACTTC
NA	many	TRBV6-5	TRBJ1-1	CASSTRDFYTEAFF	TGTGCCAGCAGTACCCGGGACTTCTACACTGAAGCTTTCTTT
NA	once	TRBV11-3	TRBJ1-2	CTSSYTASLGGYTF	TGTACCAGCAGTTACACTGCCAGCCTCGGAGGCTACACCTTC
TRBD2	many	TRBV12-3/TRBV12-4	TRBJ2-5	CASSPGLAGGVGETQYF	TGTGCCAGCAGCCCGGGACTAGCGGGAGGAGTGGGAGAGACCCAGTACTTC
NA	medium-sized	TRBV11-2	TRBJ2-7	CASSRLRSSHGEQYF	TGTGCCAGCAGCCGATTGAGGTCTTCGCACGGCGAGCAGTACTTC
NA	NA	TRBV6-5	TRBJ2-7	CASSSAAGGYYERYF	TGTGCCAGCAGCTCGGCGGCAGGAGGGTACTACGAGCGGTACTTC
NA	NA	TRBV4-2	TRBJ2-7	CATSQETQEAYEQYF	TGTGCCACCAGCCAAGAAACACAGGAAGCCTACGAGCAGTACTTC
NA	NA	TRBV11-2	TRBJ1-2	CASSFTQGGNGYTF	TGTGCCAGCAGCTTCACACAAGGGGGGAATGGCTACACCTTC
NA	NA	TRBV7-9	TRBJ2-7	CASSPQWAFYEQYF	TGTGCCAGCAGCCCACAGTGGGCATTCTACGAGCAGTACTTC
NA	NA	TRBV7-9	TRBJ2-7	CGSSLSPYEQYF	TGTGGCAGCAGCTTATCGCCCTACGAGCAGTACTTC
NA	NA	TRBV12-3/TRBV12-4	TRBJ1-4	CASSFSPTFATNEKPFF	TGTGCCAGCAGTTTTTCACCCACTTTCGCAACTAATGAAAAACCGTTTTTT
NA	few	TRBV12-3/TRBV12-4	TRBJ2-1	CASSRVVWGSDNEQFF	TGTGCCAGCAGTAGGGTTGTGTGGGGGAGCGACAATGAGCAGTTCTTC